Listed below are T cell receptor beta chains from one sample, sequenced in a study of PD-L1 blockade in urothelial cancer. Assay used: immunoSEQ multiplex PCR; TCRdb lists only in-frame clones, some missing. This sample yields some 100,000 clones, of which roughly 90% are seen a single time; about 0.89% belongs to the top ten. The source material was PBMCs, sampled around atezolizumab (anti-PD-L1) treatment. The receptors come from a woman older than 75 with urothelial cancer. Both conserved end residues are part of each CDR3. Fields, in order: CDR3 protein, CDR3 DNA, V gene, J gene, clone size, D gene. A D gene is named only where the DNA matches it firmly. Size values are once, few and many counts, or a class for expanded clones, and some rows have none.

CDR3 protein: CASSEAWSSGVSKWGKLFF; CDR3 DNA: TGTGCCAGCAGTGAAGCTTGGTCATCCGGGGTCTCAAAGTGGGGAAAACTGTTTTTT; V gene: TRBV6-1; J gene: TRBJ1-4; clone size: .; D gene: .
CDR3 protein: CASRTELATYEQYF; CDR3 DNA: TGCGCCAGCCGTACCGAACTAGCGACTTACGAGCAGTACTTC; V gene: TRBV5-1; J gene: TRBJ2-7; clone size: .; D gene: TRBD2
CDR3 protein: CAATGKGSYNEQFF; CDR3 DNA: TGTGCCGCGACGGGAAAGGGCTCCTACAATGAGCAGTTCTTC; V gene: TRBV10-3; J gene: TRBJ2-1; clone size: .; D gene: .
CDR3 protein: CASMDGRALNIQYF; CDR3 DNA: TGTGCCAGCATGGACGGGAGGGCTCTTAACATTCAGTACTTC; V gene: TRBV2; J gene: TRBJ2-4; clone size: .; D gene: TRBD2
CDR3 protein: CASSQAGQGMNTEAFF; CDR3 DNA: TGTGCCAGCAGCCAAGCGGGACAGGGGATGAACACTGAAGCTTTCTTT; V gene: TRBV4-2; J gene: TRBJ1-1; clone size: .; D gene: TRBD1
CDR3 protein: CASSPGTSGVYNEQFF; CDR3 DNA: TGTGCCAGCAGCCCGGGGACTAGCGGGGTATACAATGAGCAGTTCTTC; V gene: TRBV5-6; J gene: TRBJ2-1; clone size: once; D gene: TRBD2
CDR3 protein: CAAGGLKQPQHF; CDR3 DNA: TGTGCCGCGGGGGGTTTGAAACAGCCCCAGCATTTT; V gene: TRBV28; J gene: TRBJ1-5; clone size: .; D gene: .
CDR3 protein: CASSSPGGENTGELFF; CDR3 DNA: TGTGCCAGCAGTTCCCCCGGGGGAGAGAACACCGGGGAGCTGTTTTTT; V gene: TRBV6-5; J gene: TRBJ2-2; clone size: few; D gene: .
CDR3 protein: CASTLTSPSYEQYF; CDR3 DNA: TGCGCCAGCACCCTCACTAGCCCCTCCTACGAGCAGTACTTC; V gene: TRBV5-1; J gene: TRBJ2-7; clone size: .; D gene: .
CDR3 protein: CASSLGGQGDTYEQYF; CDR3 DNA: TGTGCCAGCAGCTTAGGGGGCCAGGGCGACACCTACGAGCAGTACTTC; V gene: TRBV11-1; J gene: TRBJ2-7; clone size: .; D gene: .
CDR3 protein: CASSVIVYPTEYEQYF; CDR3 DNA: TGTGCCAGCAGCGTAATCGTCTACCCAACCGAATACGAGCAGTACTTC; V gene: TRBV9; J gene: TRBJ2-7; clone size: .; D gene: .
CDR3 protein: CASSSSAGGNTEAFF; CDR3 DNA: TGTGCCAGCTCATCCTCCGCAGGGGGGAACACTGAAGCTTTCTTT; V gene: TRBV18; J gene: TRBJ1-1; clone size: .; D gene: TRBD1
CDR3 protein: CASSLRWTGSGANVLTF; CDR3 DNA: TGTGCCAGCAGCTTAAGATGGACAGGCTCTGGGGCCAACGTCCTGACTTTC; V gene: TRBV7-2; J gene: TRBJ2-6; clone size: once; D gene: TRBD1
CDR3 protein: CARSNRGADSFLSSTDTQYF; CDR3 DNA: TGTGCCCGCAGCAACCGTGGGGCAGACTCCTTTCTCTCTAGCACAGATACGCAGTATTTT; V gene: TRBV28; J gene: TRBJ2-3; clone size: .; D gene: .
CDR3 protein: CASSIVAGLPTGELFF; CDR3 DNA: TGTGCCAGTAGTATAGTCGCGGGCCTACCTACCGGGGAGCTGTTTTTT; V gene: TRBV19; J gene: TRBJ2-2; clone size: once; D gene: .
CDR3 protein: CATQAAGDNQPQHF; CDR3 DNA: TGTGCCACTCAAGCGGCCGGGGACAATCAGCCCCAGCATTTT; V gene: TRBV25-1; J gene: TRBJ1-5; clone size: .; D gene: .
CDR3 protein: CASSPQGAGTEAFF; CDR3 DNA: TGCGCCAGCAGCCCTCAGGGGGCCGGCACTGAAGCTTTCTTT; V gene: TRBV5-1; J gene: TRBJ1-1; clone size: .; D gene: TRBD1
CDR3 protein: CASSLGPQGLNEKLFF; CDR3 DNA: TGTGCCAGCAGCCTCGGACCTCAGGGACTTAATGAAAAACTGTTTTTT; V gene: TRBV7-2; J gene: TRBJ1-4; clone size: .; D gene: .
CDR3 protein: CASSLLPSRPGGNTIYF; CDR3 DNA: TGTGCCAGCAGTTTATTACCTTCCCGGCCAGGGGGAAACACCATATATTTT; V gene: TRBV28; J gene: TRBJ1-3; clone size: .; D gene: .
CDR3 protein: CASSPAGDSNQPQHF; CDR3 DNA: TGTGCCAGCTCACCGGCGGGGGATAGCAATCAGCCCCAGCATTTT; V gene: TRBV18; J gene: TRBJ1-5; clone size: .; D gene: .
CDR3 protein: CASNSLAGVTGELFF; CDR3 DNA: TGTGCCAGTAACAGCCTAGCGGGAGTCACCGGGGAGCTGTTTTTT; V gene: TRBV19; J gene: TRBJ2-2; clone size: .; D gene: TRBD2
CDR3 protein: CASSPGTSYEQYF; CDR3 DNA: TGTGCCAGCTCACCAGGCACCTCCTACGAGCAGTACTTC; V gene: TRBV18; J gene: TRBJ2-7; clone size: .; D gene: .
CDR3 protein: CASTLSSTNTGELFF; CDR3 DNA: TGTGCCAGCACGTTATCCTCTACGAACACCGGGGAGCTGTTTTTT; V gene: TRBV2; J gene: TRBJ2-2; clone size: once; D gene: .
CDR3 protein: CASTPSSGRSYEQYF; CDR3 DNA: TGCGCCAGCACCCCCTCTAGCGGGAGATCCTACGAGCAGTACTTC; V gene: TRBV5-1; J gene: TRBJ2-7; clone size: .; D gene: TRBD2
CDR3 protein: CASGLALGEGGSYNEQFF; CDR3 DNA: TGTGCTAGTGGTTTGGCCCTCGGGGAGGGCGGCTCCTACAATGAGCAGTTCTTC; V gene: TRBV12-5; J gene: TRBJ2-1; clone size: once; D gene: TRBD2
CDR3 protein: CASSAGTRVTGELFF; CDR3 DNA: TGTGCCAGCAGTGCCGGGACTAGAGTCACCGGGGAGCTGTTTTTT; V gene: TRBV27; J gene: TRBJ2-2; clone size: .; D gene: TRBD2
CDR3 protein: CASSITGVYGYTF; CDR3 DNA: TGTGCCAGCAGCATAACAGGGGTCTATGGCTACACCTTC; V gene: TRBV5-4; J gene: TRBJ1-2; clone size: .; D gene: TRBD1
CDR3 protein: CASSLSQNYPYGYTF; CDR3 DNA: TGTGCCAGCAGCTTGTCACAGAATTACCCCTATGGCTACACCTTC; V gene: TRBV5-6; J gene: TRBJ1-2; clone size: few; D gene: .